This passage covers 13 T cell receptor beta chains from one sample sequenced in a study of blood T cell repertoires in COVID-19. Method: immunoSEQ multiplex PCR; TCRdb's copy keeps in-frame clones and lacks some. This table holds about 130,000 clones, about 80% found once. The specimen sequenced was peripheral blood. The origin of the receptors is a woman of 80 years or more with acute or convalescent COVID-19.

This clone was found once. V is TRBV18 and J is TRBJ1-2, with TRBD1 matching over 8 bases. The V gene's germline CDR1 is KGHSH and CDR2 LQKENI. With 3 bases clipped from V and 7 bases from J, the junction kept 10 bases outside the gene matches. This CDR3 spans 15 amino acids. The CDR3 DNA follows: TGTGCCAGCTCACCGGACAGGGCCGGGGTCGGTGGCTACACCTTC. It encodes CASSPDRAGVGGYTF.

The gene calls are TRBV18 and TRBJ2-3; 7 nucleotides match TRBD2. Germline V gene sequence: CDR1 KGHSH, CDR2 LQKENI. CDR3 length: 17 amino acids. V shed 3 bases, J shed 0 bases, and the junction held 9 bases outside the gene matches. The chain's CDR3 is CASSPFYGLGSTDTQYF. The DNA of the CDR3 is TGTGCCAGCTCACCTTTCTACGGACTAGGAAGCACAGATACGCAGTATTTT. Full variable domain (outside the CDR3, taken from reference TRBV18 and TRBJ2-3): NAGVMQNPRHLVRRRGQEARLRCSPMKGHSHVYWYRQLPEEGLKFMVYLQKENIIDESGMPKERFSAEFPKEGPSILRIQQVVRGDSAAYFCASSPFYGLGSTDTQYFGPGTRLTVL.

This chain connects TRBV19 to TRBJ1-5; D gene ambiguous. This CDR3 region has 16 residues. The germline V gene has CDR1 LNHDA and CDR2 SQIVND (reference sequence). V was cut by 5 bases and J by 0 bases, with 14 bases left in between. The CDR3: CASSLSPVDSNQPQHF. DNA of the CDR3: TGTGCCAGTAGTTTAAGCCCGGTTGATAGCAATCAGCCCCAGCATTTT.

The table lists this clone with a few counts. This rearrangement joins TRBV11-2 to TRBJ2-1; 7 nucleotides align to TRBD2. V lost 6 bases, J lost 9 bases, and 11 bases stayed unmatched. Germline CDR1 reads SGHAT; CDR2 reads FQNNGV. This CDR3 region has 14 residues. In DNA form, the CDR3 reads TGTGCCAGCAGGTGGGGGAGCGGGGCCGTTGAGCAGTTCTTC. Amino acid sequence: CASRWGSGAVEQFF.

This clone was found once. The chain has TRBV18 and TRBJ1-1; D uncertain. The CDR3 totals 13 residues. V gave up 4 bases and J gave up 1 base, with 7 bases separating them. The germline gives CDR1 KGHSH, CDR2 LQKENI. In DNA, the CDR3 is TGTGCCAGCTCACACGGGTCGAACACTGAAGCTTTCTTT. Encoded protein: CASSHGSNTEAFF. Full variable domain (remainder filled in from reference TRBV18 and TRBJ1-1): NAGVMQNPRHLVRRRGQEARLRCSPMKGHSHVYWYRQLPEEGLKFMVYLQKENIIDESGMPKERFSAEFPKEGPSILRIQQVVRGDSAAYFCASSHGSNTEAFFGQGTRLTVV.

The chain has TRBV5-1 and TRBJ1-3; TRBD1 matches at 11 bases. Germline V gene data show CDR1 as SGHRS and CDR2 as YFSETQ. The CDR3 covers 16 residues. Germline trimming cut 4 bases from V and 5 bases from J; bases unmatched to any gene: 8. DNA for the CDR3: TGCGCCAGCAGCCCTACCGGGACAGGGGGGAGAAACACCATATATTTT. Protein: CASSPTGTGGRNTIYF.

V is TRBV11-3 and J is TRBJ1-1, with no clear D. The CDR3 has 15 amino acids. The V gene lost 0 bases and the J gene lost 1 base, with 9 bases spanning the gap. The germline V gene encodes CDR1 SGHNT and CDR2 YENEEA. Here the CDR3 reads CASSLDYGENTEAFF. CDR3 sequence (DNA): TGTGCCAGCAGCTTAGACTACGGGGAGAACACTGAAGCTTTCTTT.

The chain couples TRBV3-1 (or the pseudogene TRBV3-2) to TRBJ1-6; D remains ambiguous. Germline V gene sequence: CDR1 LGHDT, CDR2 YNNKEL (reference sequence). Trimming shortened V by 2 bases and J by 8 bases, and 4 bases separated the two germline ends. This CDR3 comprises 12 residues. The DNA for the CDR3 is TGTGCCAGCAGCCAACTAGATTCACCCCTCCACTTT. Amino acid sequence: CASSQLDSPLHF.

The V call is TRBV5-1, the J call TRBJ2-3; the D gene is possibly TRBD1 (6 bases). The CDR3 totals 14 residues. From germline, CDR1 is SGHRS and CDR2 YFSETQ. Between the trimmed V and J ends, which lost 4 bases and 0 bases, there was a span of 9 bases. CDR3 nucleotide sequence: TGCGCCAGCAGCAAGGGACATAGCACAGATACGCAGTATTTT. Its translation: CASSKGHSTDTQYF.

This sequence joins TRBV19 and TRBJ1-1; 9 nucleotides line up with TRBD1. The ends lost 8 bases at V and 5 bases at J; junction bases unmatched: 18. Germline values: CDR1 LNHDA, CDR2 SQIVND (reference sequence). CDR3 size: 17 residues. The CDR3 DNA reads TGTGCCAGTGTCAGGAGGACAGGGGTGATTGTTGGGACTGAAGCTTTCTTT. This sequence encodes CASVRRTGVIVGTEAFF. Drawing the rest from reference TRBV19 and TRBJ1-1, the complete variable domain is DGGITQSPKYLFRKEGQNVTLSCEQNLNHDAMYWYRQDPGQGLRLIYYSQIVNDFQKGDIAEGYSVSREKKESFPLTVTSAQKNPTAFYLCASVRRTGVIVGTEAFFGQGTRLTVV.

This chain links TRBV12-3 or TRBV12-4 with TRBJ1-2, with 9 bases that match TRBD1. V was clipped by 6 bases and J by 5 bases; unmatched bases: 4. The CDR3 loop spans 13 amino acids. CDR3 nucleotides: TGTGCCAGCAGATCGGGACAGGGATATGGCTACACCTTC. Translated: CASRSGQGYGYTF.

This sequence joins TRBV11-2 and TRBJ2-7; D call uncertain. Germline CDR1 and CDR2: SGHAT and FQNNGV. V was clipped by 5 bases and J by 6 bases, with 11 bases between them. The CDR3 consists of 12 residues. The CDR3 DNA reads TGTGCCAGCAGCGTGAGAAGCTCCGAGCAGTACTTC. Translated, it gives CASSVRSSEQYF.

The chain recombines TRBV7-2 with TRBJ1-4, with D perhaps TRBD1 (6 bases). Trimming removed 1 base from V and 8 bases from J, with 11 bases in between. The germline V gene encodes CDR1 SGHTA and CDR2 FQGNSA. The CDR3 sequence is 14 residues long. The CDR3 region is CASSLGTEAEKLFF. DNA for the CDR3: TGTGCCAGCAGCTTAGGGACAGAAGCCGAAAAACTGTTTTTT. Combining the CDR3 with reference TRBV7-2 and TRBJ1-4 gives the whole variable domain GAGVSQSPSNKVTEKGKDVELRCDPISGHTALYWYRQSLGQGLEFLIYFQGNSAPDKSGLPSDRFSAERTGGSVSTLTIQRTQQEDSAVYLCASSLGTEAEKLFFGSGTQLSVL.